This TCR beta chain was sequenced during a study of blood T cell repertoires in COVID-19. Background on the study: Sites in the United States, Italy and Spain provided acute and convalescent COVID-19 samples. Sources were T cells, B-cell-depleted T cells, or PBMCs; the material itself was cDNA or gDNA.

In the original workflow: Nucleated cell counts were estimated from reference gene primer amplification. The method was immunoSEQ multiplex PCR; TCRdb's version includes in-frame clones alone and lacks a portion of them. From that table come the V and J calls and clone size; the DNA was used to work out D and trimming. Among about 140,000 clones, around 82% were seen once, and the ten largest hold 4%. CDR3 length equals 14 residues. Trimming removed 4 bases from V and 4 bases from J; junction bases left unmatched: 3. Germline-derived CDR1 and CDR2 are LGHNA and YSLEER. The chain is built from TRBV4-3 and TRBJ2-7, with 11 bases matching TRBD2. This sequence originates from a woman in her sixties with acute or convalescent COVID-19. The sample comprised peripheral blood. The CDR3 DNA is TGCGCCAGCAGCCGGGGACTAGCGGAATACGAGCAGTACTTC. Amino acids: CASSRGLAEYEQYF.